The present T cell receptor beta chain was sequenced within a study of blood T cell repertoires in COVID-19. The overall study: The study drew acute and convalescent COVID-19 samples from the United States, Italy and Spain. From T cells, B-cell-depleted T cells, or PBMCs came the material, which was cDNA or gDNA.

V lost 5 bases and J lost 7, with 15 bases in between. Germline CDR1 LNHDA, CDR2 SQIVND (reference sequence). This CDR3 spans 13 amino acids. The authors' processing: The assay estimated nucleated cells by amplifying reference gene primers. Sequenced by immunoSEQ multiplex PCR; TCRdb stores in-frame clones only, minus some. D and trimming come from the DNA, and the V and J calls and clone size come from that table. The sample carries under 85,000 clones, 80% to 90% recorded once. This clone appeared a few times. This receptor was taken from an elderly man in a cohort sampled during active COVID-19. The chain combines TRBV19 with TRBJ2-7; perhaps TRBD1 as D (5 bases). The sequencing sample was made of peripheral blood. The CDR3 spells CASSGAPRWEQYF. The CDR3, as DNA: TGTGCCAGTAGTGGGGCCCCGAGGTGGGAGCAGTACTTC.